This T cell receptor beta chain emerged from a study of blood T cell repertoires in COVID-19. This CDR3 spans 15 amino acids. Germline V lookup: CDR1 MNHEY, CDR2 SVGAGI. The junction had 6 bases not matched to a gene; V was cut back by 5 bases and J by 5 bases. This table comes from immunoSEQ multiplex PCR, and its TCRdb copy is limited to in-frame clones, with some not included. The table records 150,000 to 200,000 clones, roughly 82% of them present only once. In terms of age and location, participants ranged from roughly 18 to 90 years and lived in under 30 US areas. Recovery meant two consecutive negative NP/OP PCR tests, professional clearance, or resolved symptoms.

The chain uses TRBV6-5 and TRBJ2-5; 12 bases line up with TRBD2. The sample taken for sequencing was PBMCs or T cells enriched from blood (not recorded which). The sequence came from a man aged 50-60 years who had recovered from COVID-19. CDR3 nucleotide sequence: TGTGCCAGCAGTCCCCCCGGACTAGCGGGGGAGACCCAGTACTTC. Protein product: CASSPPGLAGETQYF.